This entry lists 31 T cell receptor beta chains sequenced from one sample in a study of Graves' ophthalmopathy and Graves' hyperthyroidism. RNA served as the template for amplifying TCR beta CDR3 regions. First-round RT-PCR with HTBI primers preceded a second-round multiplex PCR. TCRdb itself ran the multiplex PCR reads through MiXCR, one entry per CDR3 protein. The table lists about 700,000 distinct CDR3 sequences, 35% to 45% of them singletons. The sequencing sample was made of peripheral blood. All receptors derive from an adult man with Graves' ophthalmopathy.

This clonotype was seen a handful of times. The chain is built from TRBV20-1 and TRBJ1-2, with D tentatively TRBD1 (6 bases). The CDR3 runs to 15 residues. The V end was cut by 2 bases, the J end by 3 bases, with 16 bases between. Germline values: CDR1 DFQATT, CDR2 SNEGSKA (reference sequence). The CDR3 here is CSARTGVGAYYGYTF. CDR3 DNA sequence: TGCAGTGCTAGAACAGGAGTGGGGGCCTACTATGGCTACACCTTC.

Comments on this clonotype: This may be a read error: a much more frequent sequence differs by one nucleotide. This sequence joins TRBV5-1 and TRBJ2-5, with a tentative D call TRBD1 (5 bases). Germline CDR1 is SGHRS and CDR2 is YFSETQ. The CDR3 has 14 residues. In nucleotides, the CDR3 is TGCGCCAGCAACTTGAGACAGACCCAAGAGACCCAGTACTTC. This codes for CASNLRQTQETQYF.

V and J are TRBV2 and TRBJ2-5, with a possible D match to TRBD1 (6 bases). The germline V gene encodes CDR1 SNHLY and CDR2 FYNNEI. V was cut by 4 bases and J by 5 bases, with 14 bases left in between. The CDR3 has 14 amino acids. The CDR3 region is CASSATGMTETQYF. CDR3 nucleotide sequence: TGTGCCAGCAGTGCTACAGGGATGACGGAGACCCAGTACTTC.

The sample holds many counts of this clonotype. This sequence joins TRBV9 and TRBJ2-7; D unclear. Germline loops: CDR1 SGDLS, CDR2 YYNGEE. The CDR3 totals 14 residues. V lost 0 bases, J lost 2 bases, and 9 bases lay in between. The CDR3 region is CASSVGVGTYEQYF. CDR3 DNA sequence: TGTGCCAGCAGCGTAGGGGTGGGGACCTACGAGCAGTACTTC. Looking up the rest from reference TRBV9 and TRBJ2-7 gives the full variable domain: DSGVTQTPKHLITATGQRVTLRCSPRSGDLSVYWYQQSLDQGLQFLIQYYNGEERAKGNILERFSAQQFPDLHSELNLSSLELGDSALYFCASSVGVGTYEQYFGPGTRLTVT.

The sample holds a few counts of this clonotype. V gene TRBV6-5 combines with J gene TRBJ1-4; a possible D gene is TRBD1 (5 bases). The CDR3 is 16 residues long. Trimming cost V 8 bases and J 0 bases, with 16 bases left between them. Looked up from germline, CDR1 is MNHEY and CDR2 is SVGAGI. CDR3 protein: CASATGTQATNEKLFF. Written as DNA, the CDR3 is TGTGCCAGCGCGACCGGGACTCAAGCAACTAATGAAAAACTGTTTTTT.

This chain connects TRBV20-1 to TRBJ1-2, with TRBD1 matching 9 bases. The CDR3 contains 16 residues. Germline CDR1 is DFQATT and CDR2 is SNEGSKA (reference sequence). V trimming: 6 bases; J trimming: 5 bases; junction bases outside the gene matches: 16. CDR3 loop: CSAWDRVTGLGYGYTF. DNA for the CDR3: TGCAGTGCGTGGGACAGGGTGACAGGTTTAGGATATGGCTACACCTTC.

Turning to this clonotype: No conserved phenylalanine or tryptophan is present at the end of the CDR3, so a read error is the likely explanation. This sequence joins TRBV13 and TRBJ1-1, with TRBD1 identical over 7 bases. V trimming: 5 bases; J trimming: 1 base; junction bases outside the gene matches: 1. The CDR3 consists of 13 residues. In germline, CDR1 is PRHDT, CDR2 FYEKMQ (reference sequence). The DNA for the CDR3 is TGTGCCAGCAGCCCAGGGGGGAACACTGAAGCTTTCCTT. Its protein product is CASSPGGNTEAFL.

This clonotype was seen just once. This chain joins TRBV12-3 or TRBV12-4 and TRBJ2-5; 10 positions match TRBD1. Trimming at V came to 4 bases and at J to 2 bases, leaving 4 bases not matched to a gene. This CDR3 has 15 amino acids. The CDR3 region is CASSYPGQGQETQYF. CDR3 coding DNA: TGTGCCAGCAGTTACCCGGGACAGGGGCAAGAGACCCAGTACTTC.

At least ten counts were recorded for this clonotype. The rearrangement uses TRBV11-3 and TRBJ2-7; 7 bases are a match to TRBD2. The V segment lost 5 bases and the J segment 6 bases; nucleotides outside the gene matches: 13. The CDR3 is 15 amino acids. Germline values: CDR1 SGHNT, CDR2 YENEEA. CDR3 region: CASSRSHSGNGEQYF. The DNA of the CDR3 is TGTGCCAGCAGCCGGAGCCACAGCGGGAATGGCGAGCAGTACTTC.

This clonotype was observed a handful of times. Here the CDR3 DNA reads TGTGCCAGCAGTTTAAACCGGCGGTCCTACGAGCAGTACTTC. Translation gives CASSLNRRSYEQYF. This sequence joins TRBV12-3 or TRBV12-4 and TRBJ2-7, with D hard to call. This CDR3 spans 14 amino acids. Trimming stripped 2 bases from V and 1 base from J, with 9 bases between.

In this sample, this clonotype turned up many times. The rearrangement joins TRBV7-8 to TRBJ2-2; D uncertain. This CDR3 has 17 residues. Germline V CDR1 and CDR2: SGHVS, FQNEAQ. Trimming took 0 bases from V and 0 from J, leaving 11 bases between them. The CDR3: CASSLALWATNTGELFF. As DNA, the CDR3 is TGTGCCAGCAGCTTAGCGCTGTGGGCCACGAACACCGGGGAGCTGTTTTTT.

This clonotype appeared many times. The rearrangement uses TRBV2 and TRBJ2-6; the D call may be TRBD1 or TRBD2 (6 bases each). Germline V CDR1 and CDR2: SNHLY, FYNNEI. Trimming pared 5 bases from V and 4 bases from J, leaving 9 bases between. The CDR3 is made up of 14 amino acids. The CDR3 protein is CASSRGAGANVLTF. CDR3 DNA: TGTGCCAGCAGTAGGGGGGCCGGGGCCAACGTCCTGACTTTC.

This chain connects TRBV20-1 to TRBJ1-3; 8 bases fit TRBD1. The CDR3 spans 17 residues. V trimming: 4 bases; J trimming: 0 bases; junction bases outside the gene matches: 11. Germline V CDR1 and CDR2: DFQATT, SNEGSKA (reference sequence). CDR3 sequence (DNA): TGCAGTGCTACCTCCGGGACAGGTGCTAGCTCTGGAAACACCATATATTTT. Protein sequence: CSATSGTGASSGNTIYF.

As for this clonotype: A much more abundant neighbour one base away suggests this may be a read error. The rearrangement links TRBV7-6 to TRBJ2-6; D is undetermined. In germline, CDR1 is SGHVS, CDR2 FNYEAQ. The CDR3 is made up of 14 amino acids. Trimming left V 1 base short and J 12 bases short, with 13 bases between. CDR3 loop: CASSLVGSPRVLTF. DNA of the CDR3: TGTGCCAGCAGCTTAGTAGGATCCCCCCGCGTCCTGACTTTC.

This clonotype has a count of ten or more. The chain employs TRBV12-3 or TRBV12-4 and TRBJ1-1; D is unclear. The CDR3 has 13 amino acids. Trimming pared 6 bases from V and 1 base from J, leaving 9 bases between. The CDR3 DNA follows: TGTGCCAGCAGCTTCGGTGGGAACACTGAAGCTTTCTTT. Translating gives CASSFGGNTEAFF.

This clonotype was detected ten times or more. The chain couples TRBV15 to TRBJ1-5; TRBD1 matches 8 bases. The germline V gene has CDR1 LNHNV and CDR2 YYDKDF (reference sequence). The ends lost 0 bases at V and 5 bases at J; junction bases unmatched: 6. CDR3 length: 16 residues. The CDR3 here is CATSRDDRGYHQPQHF. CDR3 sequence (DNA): TGTGCCACCAGCAGAGATGACAGGGGATACCATCAGCCCCAGCATTTT. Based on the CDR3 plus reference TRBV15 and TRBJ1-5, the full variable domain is DAMVIQNPRYQVTQFGKPVTLSCSQTLNHNVMYWYQQKSSQAPKLLFHYYDKDFNNEADTPDNFQSRRPNTSFCFLDIRSPGLGDTAMYLCATSRDDRGYHQPQHFGDGTRLSIL.

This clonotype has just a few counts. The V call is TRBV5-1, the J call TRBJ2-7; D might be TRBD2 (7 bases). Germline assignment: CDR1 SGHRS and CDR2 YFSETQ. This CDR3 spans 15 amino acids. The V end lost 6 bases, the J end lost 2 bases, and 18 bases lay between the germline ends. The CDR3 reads CASTIRGGGAYEQYF. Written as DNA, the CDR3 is TGCGCCAGCACCATAAGAGGGGGAGGGGCCTACGAGCAGTACTTC.

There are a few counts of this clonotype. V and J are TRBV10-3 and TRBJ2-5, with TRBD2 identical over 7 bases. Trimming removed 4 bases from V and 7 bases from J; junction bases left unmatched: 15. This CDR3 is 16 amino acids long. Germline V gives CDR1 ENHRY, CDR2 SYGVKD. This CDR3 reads CAISGVTPGGTGTQYF. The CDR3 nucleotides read TGTGCCATCAGTGGAGTCACCCCGGGAGGAACGGGGACCCAGTACTTC.

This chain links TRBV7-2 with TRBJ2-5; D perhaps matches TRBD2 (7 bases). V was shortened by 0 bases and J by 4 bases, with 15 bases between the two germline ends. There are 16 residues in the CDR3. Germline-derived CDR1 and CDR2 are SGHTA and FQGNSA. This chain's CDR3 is CASSLAGGPSAETQYF. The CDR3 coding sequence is TGTGCCAGCAGCTTAGCGGGGGGGCCTAGCGCAGAGACCCAGTACTTC.

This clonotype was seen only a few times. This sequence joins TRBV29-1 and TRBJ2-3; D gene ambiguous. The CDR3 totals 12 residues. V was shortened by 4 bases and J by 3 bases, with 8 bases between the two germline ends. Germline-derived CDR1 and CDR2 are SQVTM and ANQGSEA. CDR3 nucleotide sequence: TGCAGCGTTGGTAAGGGAACAGATACGCAGTATTTT. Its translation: CSVGKGTDTQYF.

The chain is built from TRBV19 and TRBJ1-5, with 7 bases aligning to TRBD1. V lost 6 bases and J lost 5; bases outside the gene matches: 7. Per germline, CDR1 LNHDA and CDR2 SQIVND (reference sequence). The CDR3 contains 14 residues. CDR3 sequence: CASRGRQGDQPQHF. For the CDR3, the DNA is TGTGCCAGTAGGGGAAGACAGGGCGATCAGCCCCAGCATTTT. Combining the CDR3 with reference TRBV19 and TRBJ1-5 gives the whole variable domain DGGITQSPKYLFRKEGQNVTLSCEQNLNHDAMYWYRQDPGQGLRLIYYSQIVNDFQKGDIAEGYSVSREKKESFPLTVTSAQKNPTAFYLCASRGRQGDQPQHFGDGTRLSIL.

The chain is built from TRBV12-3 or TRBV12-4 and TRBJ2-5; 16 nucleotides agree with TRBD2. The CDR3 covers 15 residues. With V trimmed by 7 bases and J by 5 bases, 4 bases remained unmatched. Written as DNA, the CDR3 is TGTGCCAGCATCGGGACTAGCGGGGGGGCGGAGACCCAGTACTTC. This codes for CASIGTSGGAETQYF.

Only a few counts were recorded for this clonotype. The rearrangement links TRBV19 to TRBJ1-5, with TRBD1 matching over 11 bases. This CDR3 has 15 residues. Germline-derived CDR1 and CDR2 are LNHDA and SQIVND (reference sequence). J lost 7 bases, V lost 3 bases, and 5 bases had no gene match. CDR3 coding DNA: TGTGCCAGTAGTATTGGACAGGGGGCAAGGCAGCCCCAGCATTTT. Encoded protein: CASSIGQGARQPQHF.

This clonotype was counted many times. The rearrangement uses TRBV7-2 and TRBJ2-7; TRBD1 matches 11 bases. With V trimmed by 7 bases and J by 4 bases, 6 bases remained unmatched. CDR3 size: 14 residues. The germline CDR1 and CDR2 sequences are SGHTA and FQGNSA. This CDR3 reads CASNPGQGGYEQYF. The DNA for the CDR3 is TGTGCCAGCAACCCGGGACAGGGGGGATACGAGCAGTACTTC.

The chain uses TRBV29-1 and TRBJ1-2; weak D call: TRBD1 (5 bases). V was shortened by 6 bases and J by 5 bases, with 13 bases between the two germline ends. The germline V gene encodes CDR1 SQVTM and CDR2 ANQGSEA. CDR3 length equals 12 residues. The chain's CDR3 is CSVRGLGYGYTF. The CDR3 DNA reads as TGCAGCGTGAGGGGCCTCGGGTATGGCTACACCTTC.

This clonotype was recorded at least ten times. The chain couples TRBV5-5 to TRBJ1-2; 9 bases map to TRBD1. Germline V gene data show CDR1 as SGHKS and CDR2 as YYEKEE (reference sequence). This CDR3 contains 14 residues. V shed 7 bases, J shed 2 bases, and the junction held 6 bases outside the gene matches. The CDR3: CASERQGGNYGYTF. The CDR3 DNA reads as TGTGCCAGCGAGAGACAGGGGGGAAACTATGGCTACACCTTC.

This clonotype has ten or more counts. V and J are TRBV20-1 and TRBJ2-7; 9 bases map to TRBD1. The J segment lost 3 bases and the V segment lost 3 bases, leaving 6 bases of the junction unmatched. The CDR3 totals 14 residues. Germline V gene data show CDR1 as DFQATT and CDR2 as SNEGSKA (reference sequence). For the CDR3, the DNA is TGCAGTGCTAGCCAACAGGGGGCCCACTACGAGCAGTACTTC. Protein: CSASQQGAHYEQYF.

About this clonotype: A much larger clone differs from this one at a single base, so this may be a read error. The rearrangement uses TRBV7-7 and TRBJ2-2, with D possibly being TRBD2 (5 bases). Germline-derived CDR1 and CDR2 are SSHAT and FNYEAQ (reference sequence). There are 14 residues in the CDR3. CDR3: CAGSFGVNTGELFF. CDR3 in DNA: TGTGCCGGCAGCTTCGGGGTGAACACCGGGGAGCTGTTTTTT.

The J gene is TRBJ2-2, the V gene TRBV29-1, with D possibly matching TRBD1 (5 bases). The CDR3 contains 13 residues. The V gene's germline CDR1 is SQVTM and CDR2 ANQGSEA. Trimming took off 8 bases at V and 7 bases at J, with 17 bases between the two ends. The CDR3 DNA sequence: TGCAGCTTGGTTCAGGGTGGCCGCGGGGAGCTGTTTTTT. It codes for CSLVQGGRGELFF.

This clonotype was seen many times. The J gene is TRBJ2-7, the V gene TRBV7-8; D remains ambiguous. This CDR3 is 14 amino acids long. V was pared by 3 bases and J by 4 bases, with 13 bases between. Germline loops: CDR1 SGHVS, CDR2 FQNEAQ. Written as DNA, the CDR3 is TGTGCCAGCAGCTTTTATGCTGGGCAATACGAGCAGTACTTC. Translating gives CASSFYAGQYEQYF. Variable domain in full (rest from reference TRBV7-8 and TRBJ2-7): GAGVSQSPRYKVAKRGQDVALRCDPISGHVSLFWYQQALGQGPEFLTYFQNEAQLDKSGLPSDRFFAERPEGSVSTLKIQRTQQEDSAVYLCASSFYAGQYEQYFGPGTRLTVT.

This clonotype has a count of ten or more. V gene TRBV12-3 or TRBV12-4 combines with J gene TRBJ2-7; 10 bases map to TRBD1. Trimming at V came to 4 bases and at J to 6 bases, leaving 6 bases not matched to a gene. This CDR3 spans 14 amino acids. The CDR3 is CASSSEGTGAEQYF. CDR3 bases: TGTGCCAGCAGTTCGGAGGGGACAGGGGCCGAGCAGTACTTC.